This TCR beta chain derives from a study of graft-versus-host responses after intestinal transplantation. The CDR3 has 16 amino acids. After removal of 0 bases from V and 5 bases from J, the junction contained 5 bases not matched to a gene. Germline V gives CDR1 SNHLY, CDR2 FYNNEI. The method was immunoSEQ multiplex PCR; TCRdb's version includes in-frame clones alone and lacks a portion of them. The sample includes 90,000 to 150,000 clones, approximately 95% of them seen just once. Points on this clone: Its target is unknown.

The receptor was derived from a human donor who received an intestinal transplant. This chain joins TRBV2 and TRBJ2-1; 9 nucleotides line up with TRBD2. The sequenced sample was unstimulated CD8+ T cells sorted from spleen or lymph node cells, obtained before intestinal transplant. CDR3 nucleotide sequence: TGTGCCAGCAGTGAAGCAACTAGCGGGTCTAACAATGAGCAGTTCTTC. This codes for CASSEATSGSNNEQFF.